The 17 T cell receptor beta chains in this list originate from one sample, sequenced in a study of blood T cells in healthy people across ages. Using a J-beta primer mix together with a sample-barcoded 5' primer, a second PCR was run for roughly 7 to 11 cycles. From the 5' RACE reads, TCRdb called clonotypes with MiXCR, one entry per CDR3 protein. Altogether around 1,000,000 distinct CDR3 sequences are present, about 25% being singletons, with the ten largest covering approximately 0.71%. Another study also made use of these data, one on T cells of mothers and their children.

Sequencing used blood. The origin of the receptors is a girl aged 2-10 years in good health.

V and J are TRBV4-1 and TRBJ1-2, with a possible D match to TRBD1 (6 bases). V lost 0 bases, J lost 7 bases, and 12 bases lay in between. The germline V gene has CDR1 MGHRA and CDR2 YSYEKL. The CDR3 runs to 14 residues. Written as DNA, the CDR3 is TGCGCCAGCAGCCAAGATCTTATACAGGGTGGCTACACCTTC. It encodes CASSQDLIQGGYTF.

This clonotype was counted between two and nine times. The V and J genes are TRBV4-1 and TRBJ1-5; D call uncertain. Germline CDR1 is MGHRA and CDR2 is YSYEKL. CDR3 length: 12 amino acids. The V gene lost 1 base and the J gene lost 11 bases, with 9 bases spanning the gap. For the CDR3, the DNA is TGCGCCAGCAGCCAAGGGAGGGAGACCCAGCATTTT. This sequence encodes CASSQGRETQHF.

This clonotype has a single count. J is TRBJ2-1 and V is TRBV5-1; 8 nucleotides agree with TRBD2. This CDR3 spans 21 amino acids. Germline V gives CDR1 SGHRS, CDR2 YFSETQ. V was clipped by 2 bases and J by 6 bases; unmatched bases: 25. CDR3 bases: TGCGCCAGCAGCTTACAGGTGATACTAGCGGAAACTTCTCCGGGGGGCAATGAGCAGTTCTTC. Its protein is CASSLQVILAETSPGGNEQFF.

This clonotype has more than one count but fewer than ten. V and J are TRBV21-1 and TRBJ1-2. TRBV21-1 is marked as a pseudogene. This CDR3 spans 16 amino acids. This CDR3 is CASTNPTDTSSYGYTF. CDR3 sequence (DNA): TGTGCCAGCACCAACCCGACCGACACATCATCCTATGGCTACACCTTC.

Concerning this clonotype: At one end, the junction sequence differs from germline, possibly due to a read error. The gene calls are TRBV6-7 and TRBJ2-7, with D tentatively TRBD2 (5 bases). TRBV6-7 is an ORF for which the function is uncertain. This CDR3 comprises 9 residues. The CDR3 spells CTRTYEQCF. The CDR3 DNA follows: TGTACTAGGACCTACGAGCAGTGCTTC.

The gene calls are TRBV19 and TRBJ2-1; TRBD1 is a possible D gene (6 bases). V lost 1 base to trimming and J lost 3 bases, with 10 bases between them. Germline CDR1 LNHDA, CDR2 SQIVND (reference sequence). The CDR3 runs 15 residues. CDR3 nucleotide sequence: TGTGCCAGTAGTATAGCCAGGGGAAGCTACAATGAGCAGTTCTTC. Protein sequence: CASSIARGSYNEQFF.

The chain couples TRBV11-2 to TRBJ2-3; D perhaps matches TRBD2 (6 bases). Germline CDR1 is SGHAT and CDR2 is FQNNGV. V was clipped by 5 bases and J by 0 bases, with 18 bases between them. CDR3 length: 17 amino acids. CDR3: CASSAGRTPTSTDTQYF. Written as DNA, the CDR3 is TGTGCCAGCAGCGCGGGACGGACACCAACAAGCACAGATACGCAGTATTTT.

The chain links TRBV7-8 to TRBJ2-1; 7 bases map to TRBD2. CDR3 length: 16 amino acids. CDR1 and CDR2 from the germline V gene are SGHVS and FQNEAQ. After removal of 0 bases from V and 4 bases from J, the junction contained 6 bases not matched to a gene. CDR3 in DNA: TGTGCCAGCAGCTTAGCCGTTGCGGGGGAATACAATGAGCAGTTCTTC. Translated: CASSLAVAGEYNEQFF.

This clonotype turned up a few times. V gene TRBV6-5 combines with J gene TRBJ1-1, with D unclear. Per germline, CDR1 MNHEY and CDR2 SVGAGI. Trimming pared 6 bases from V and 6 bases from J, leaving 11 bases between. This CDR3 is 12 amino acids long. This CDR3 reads CASRDLGAEAFF. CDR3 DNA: TGTGCCAGCAGGGACTTGGGAGCTGAAGCTTTCTTT.

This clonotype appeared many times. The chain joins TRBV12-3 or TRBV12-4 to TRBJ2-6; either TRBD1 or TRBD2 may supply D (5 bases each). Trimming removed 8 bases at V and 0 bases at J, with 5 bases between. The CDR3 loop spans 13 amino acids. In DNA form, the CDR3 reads TGTGCCAGCGGGACCTCTGGGGCCAACGTCCTGACTTTC. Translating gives CASGTSGANVLTF.

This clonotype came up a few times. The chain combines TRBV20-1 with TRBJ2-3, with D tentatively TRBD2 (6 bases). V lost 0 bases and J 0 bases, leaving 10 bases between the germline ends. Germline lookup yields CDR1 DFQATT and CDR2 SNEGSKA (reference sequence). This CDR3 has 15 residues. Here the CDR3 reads CSARDQRVSTDTQYF. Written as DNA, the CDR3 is TGCAGTGCTAGAGACCAGCGGGTTAGCACAGATACGCAGTATTTT.

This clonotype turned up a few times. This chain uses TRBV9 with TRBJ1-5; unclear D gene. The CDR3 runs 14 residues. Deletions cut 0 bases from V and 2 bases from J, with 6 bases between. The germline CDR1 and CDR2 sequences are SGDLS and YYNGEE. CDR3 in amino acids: CASSVAEGNQPQHF. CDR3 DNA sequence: TGTGCCAGCAGCGTAGCAGAGGGCAATCAGCCCCAGCATTTT.

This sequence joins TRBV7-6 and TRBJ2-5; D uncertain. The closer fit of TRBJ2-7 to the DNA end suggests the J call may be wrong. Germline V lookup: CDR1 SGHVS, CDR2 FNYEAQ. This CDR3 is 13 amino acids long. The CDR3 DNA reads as TGTGCCAGCAGCTTAGAGAATCTGGCCGAGCAGTACTTC. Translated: CASSLENLAEQYF.

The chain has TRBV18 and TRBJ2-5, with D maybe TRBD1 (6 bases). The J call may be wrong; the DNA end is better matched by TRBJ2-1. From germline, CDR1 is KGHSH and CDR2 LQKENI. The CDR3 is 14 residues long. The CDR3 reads CASSLDQRGNEQFF. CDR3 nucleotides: TGTGCCAGCTCACTGGACCAGAGGGGGAATGAGCAGTTCTTC.

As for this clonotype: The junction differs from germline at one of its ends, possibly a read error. The CDR3: CAGSDNHIYGYTF. DNA for the CDR3: TGTGCCGGCAGTGACAATCATATCTATGGCTACACCTTC. The chain combines TRBV2 with TRBJ1-2, with D unresolved. The germline CDR1 and CDR2 sequences are SNHLY and FYNNEI. This CDR3 region has 13 residues. The full variable domain, in which reference TRBV2 and TRBJ1-2 provide the parts outside the CDR3, is EPEVTQTPSHQVTQMGQEVILRCVPISNHLYFYWYRQILGQKVEFLVSFYNNEISEKSEIFDDQFSVERPDGSNFTLKIRSTKLEDSAMYFCAGSDNHIYGYTFGSGTRLTVV.

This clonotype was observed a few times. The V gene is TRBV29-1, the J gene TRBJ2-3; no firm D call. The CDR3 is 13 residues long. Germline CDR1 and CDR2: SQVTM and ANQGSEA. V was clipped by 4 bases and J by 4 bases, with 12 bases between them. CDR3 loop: CSVVLRLADTQYF. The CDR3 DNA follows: TGCAGCGTTGTATTGAGGTTGGCAGATACGCAGTATTTT.

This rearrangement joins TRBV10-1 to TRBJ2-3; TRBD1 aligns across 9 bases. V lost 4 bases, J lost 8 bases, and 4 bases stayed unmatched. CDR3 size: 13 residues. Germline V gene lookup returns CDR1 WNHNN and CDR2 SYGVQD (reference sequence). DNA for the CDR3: TGCGCCAGCAGTGGGAACAGGGGGCTTACGCAGTATTTT. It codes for CASSGNRGLTQYF.